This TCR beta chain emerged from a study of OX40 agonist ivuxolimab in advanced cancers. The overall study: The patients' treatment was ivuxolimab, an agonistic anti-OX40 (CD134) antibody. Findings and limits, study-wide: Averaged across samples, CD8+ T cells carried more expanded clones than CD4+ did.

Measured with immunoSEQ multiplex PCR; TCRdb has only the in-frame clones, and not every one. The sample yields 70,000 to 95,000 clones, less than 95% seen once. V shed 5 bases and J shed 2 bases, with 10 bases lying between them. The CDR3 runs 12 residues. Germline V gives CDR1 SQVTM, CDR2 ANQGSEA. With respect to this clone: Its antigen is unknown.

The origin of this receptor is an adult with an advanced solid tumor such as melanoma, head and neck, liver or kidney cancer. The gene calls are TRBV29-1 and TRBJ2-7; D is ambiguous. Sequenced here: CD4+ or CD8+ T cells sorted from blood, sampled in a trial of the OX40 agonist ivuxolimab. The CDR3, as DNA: TGCAGCGTTTGGGTCACAGCCTACGAGCAGTACTTC. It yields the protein CSVWVTAYEQYF.